This TCR beta chain was retrieved from a study of cytomegalovirus exposure and HLA in healthy donors. Vbeta (60) and Jbeta (13) primers were used in the PCR. Original data processing: There were about 80 million unique TCR beta chains by a later count, and about 11 million of them were shared. Clones were read by immunoSEQ multiplex PCR, and TCRdb kept only the in-frame ones, dropping some. Clonal size and the V and J genes are those of that table, whereas D and trimming came from the DNA. Here the sample spans about 150,000 clones, around 75% being singletons. Regarding this clone: The antigen remains unidentified.

The CDR3 length is 16 residues. The V and J ends lost 5 bases and 3 bases, in that order; junction bases with no gene match: 9. Germline V CDR1 and CDR2: MNHEY, SMNVEV (reference sequence). Points from the study as a whole: The study designated some 180 TCR beta chains cytomegalovirus-associated. In presence/absence analyses, roughly uniform sequencing depth across donors was assumed.

Sequencing was carried out using PBMCs. The gene calls are TRBV27 and TRBJ2-5; 10 nucleotides line up with TRBD2. The source of this sequence is a woman aged 18-35 years in good health and CMV-seronegative. For the CDR3, the DNA is TGTGCCAGCAGTCCCGGGACTAGCGTCTTGAAAGAGACCCAGTACTTC. Protein product: CASSPGTSVLKETQYF.